A single sample is the source of the 22 T cell receptor beta chains below, sequenced in a study of OX40 agonist ivuxolimab in advanced cancers. Data came from immunoSEQ multiplex PCR; TCRdb stores just in-frame clones and leaves some out. The table shows 15,000 to 20,000 clones, with nearly 75% occurring only once. This specimen consisted of CD4+ or CD8+ T cells sorted from blood, obtained in a trial of the OX40 agonist ivuxolimab. The receptors were sampled from an adult with an advanced solid tumor such as melanoma, head and neck, liver or kidney cancer.

This chain connects TRBV7-2 to TRBJ2-7; D remains ambiguous. V lost 5 bases and J 6 bases, leaving 17 bases between the germline ends. Looked up from germline, CDR1 is SGHTA and CDR2 is FQGNSA. The CDR3 totals 14 residues. CDR3 loop: CASSPGPVVSEQYF. CDR3 nucleotides: TGTGCCAGCAGCCCCGGACCAGTCGTCTCCGAGCAGTACTTC.

This clone has a handful of counts. This chain joins TRBV4-2 and TRBJ2-5, with 8 bases that match TRBD2. Germline V gene data show CDR1 as LGHNA and CDR2 as YNFKEQ. The CDR3 spans 16 residues. J was trimmed by 1 base and V by 1 base; bases with no gene match: 5. The CDR3 coding sequence is TGTGCCAGCAGCCAAGGGGCGGGAGGTTCCCAAGAGACCCAGTACTTC. It translates to CASSQGAGGSQETQYF.

This clone was counted a few times. The chain is built from TRBV10-2 and TRBJ2-1, with TRBD2 matching over 9 bases. The J segment lost 4 bases and the V segment lost 6 bases, leaving 13 bases of the junction unmatched. Germline CDR1 is WSHSY and CDR2 is SAAADI. This CDR3 is built from 17 residues. As DNA, the CDR3 is TGCGCCAGCAGAGGTGTAGTAGCGGGAGAGAAGTACAATGAGCAGTTCTTC. This gives the protein CASRGVVAGEKYNEQFF.

V and J are TRBV2 and TRBJ2-1; 9 bases map to TRBD2. The V and J ends lost 6 bases and 10 bases, in that order; junction bases with no gene match: 7. The CDR3 loop spans 13 amino acids. Germline assignment: CDR1 SNHLY and CDR2 FYNNEI. The CDR3 protein is CASRYRLAEEQFF. CDR3 sequence (DNA): TGTGCCAGCAGGTACCGACTAGCGGAAGAGCAGTTCTTC.

The chain carries TRBV19 and TRBJ2-7; D is perhaps TRBD1 (5 bases). Germline loops: CDR1 LNHDA, CDR2 SQIVND (reference sequence). Trimming removed 5 bases from V and 2 bases from J, with 10 bases in between. The CDR3 runs to 13 residues. The DNA of the CDR3 is TGTGCCAGTAGTGCAGGGTCTACCTACGAGCAGTACTTC. This translates into CASSAGSTYEQYF.

This chain connects TRBV27 to TRBJ2-7; TRBD2 agrees at 9 bases. Germline values: CDR1 MNHEY, CDR2 SMNVEV (reference sequence). The CDR3 runs 15 residues. The ends lost 2 bases at V and 3 bases at J; junction bases unmatched: 5. CDR3 DNA sequence: TGTGCCAGCAGTTTACGCGGGAGGGATCTCTACGAGCAGTACTTC. As protein: CASSLRGRDLYEQYF.

The chain recombines TRBV19 with TRBJ2-1; D remains unclear. This CDR3 is built from 13 residues. V lost 5 bases, J lost 6 bases, and 11 bases lay in between. Germline values: CDR1 LNHDA, CDR2 SQIVND (reference sequence). In DNA form, the CDR3 reads TGTGCCAGTAGTTCAAGCCGGTTCAATGAGCAGTTCTTC. Translating it yields CASSSSRFNEQFF. Complete variable domain (other parts from reference TRBV19 and TRBJ2-1): DGGITQSPKYLFRKEGQNVTLSCEQNLNHDAMYWYRQDPGQGLRLIYYSQIVNDFQKGDIAEGYSVSREKKESFPLTVTSAQKNPTAFYLCASSSSRFNEQFFGPGTRLTVL.

In its sample, this clone was seen a few times. The rearrangement joins TRBV7-9 to TRBJ2-3; D not certain. Trimming removed 2 bases from V and 0 bases from J, with 9 bases in between. This CDR3 comprises 15 residues. Germline loops: CDR1 SEHNR, CDR2 FQNEAQ (reference sequence). In DNA form, the CDR3 reads TGTGCCAGCAGCTTAATTCGTACCAGCACAGATACGCAGTATTTT. Its protein product is CASSLIRTSTDTQYF.

The chain joins TRBV5-6 to TRBJ2-7; D is undetermined. Germline assignment: CDR1 SGHDT and CDR2 YYEEEE. CDR3 length: 18 residues. V dropped 0 bases and J dropped 0 bases, with 19 bases sitting between them. The CDR3 reads CASSLDAMDPQSSYEQYF. The CDR3 DNA sequence: TGTGCCAGCAGCTTGGATGCTATGGACCCACAAAGCTCCTACGAGCAGTACTTC.

The gene calls are TRBV30 and TRBJ2-2, with 7 bases that match TRBD1. Unmatched junction bases numbered 11, after V lost 3 bases and J lost 4 bases. The CDR3 length is 16 residues. CDR1 is GTSNPN and CDR2 is SVGIG in the germline V gene (reference sequence). The CDR3 DNA reads TGTGCCTGGAGGGGCGCGCAGGGGGAAGGCACCGGGGAGCTGTTTTTT. Its protein product is CAWRGAQGEGTGELFF.

The chain is built from TRBV5-4 and TRBJ1-1; D is undetermined. The V gene lost 4 bases and the J gene lost 0 bases, with 10 bases spanning the gap. Germline V gene data show CDR1 as SGHNT and CDR2 as YYREEE (reference sequence). This CDR3 contains 14 residues. The CDR3 region is CASSQEEMNTEAFF. In DNA, the CDR3 is TGTGCCAGCAGCCAAGAAGAAATGAACACTGAAGCTTTCTTT.

This chain joins TRBV7-9 and TRBJ1-1; D not resolved. The CDR3 consists of 14 residues. Trimming stripped 5 bases from V and 3 bases from J, with 13 bases between. Germline CDR1 is SEHNR and CDR2 is FQNEAQ (reference sequence). CDR3 in amino acids: CASSATDGDTEAFF. For the CDR3, the DNA is TGTGCCAGCAGCGCTACCGATGGGGACACTGAAGCTTTCTTT.

This chain uses TRBV4-1 with TRBJ2-7, with D tentatively TRBD2 (5 bases). Germline lookup yields CDR1 MGHRA and CDR2 YSYEKL. V lost 4 bases to trimming and J lost 0 bases, with 16 bases between them. The CDR3 covers 16 residues. The CDR3 sequence: CASSPRTLKSSYEQYF. The DNA for the CDR3 is TGCGCCAGCAGCCCCCGGACTCTCAAGTCCTCCTACGAGCAGTACTTC.

This chain links TRBV7-9 with TRBJ2-3; TRBD2 matches 14 bases. Trimming took 6 bases from V and 4 from J; bases not matched to a gene: 3. The CDR3 runs to 15 residues. Germline loops: CDR1 SEHNR, CDR2 FQNEAQ (reference sequence). The CDR3 DNA reads TGTGCCAGCAGAGGACTAGCGGGAGGCTCAGATACGCAGTATTTT. It is translated as CASRGLAGGSDTQYF.

V gene TRBV27 combines with J gene TRBJ2-7; possible D gene TRBD2, 6 bases. The V end lost 8 bases, the J end lost 3 bases, and 23 bases lay between the germline ends. Germline loops: CDR1 MNHEY, CDR2 SMNVEV (reference sequence). The CDR3 covers 16 residues. Here the CDR3 reads CASCASSGELFYEQYF. DNA for the CDR3: TGTGCCAGCTGCGCTTCGTCGGGAGAACTTTTCTACGAGCAGTACTTC.

The DNA of the CDR3 is TGTGCCAGCAGTTACTCTGAGGGATTCCACGAGCAGTACTTC. This sequence encodes CASSYSEGFHEQYF. The V and J genes are TRBV6-5 and TRBJ2-7; TRBD2 might be the D (5 bases). Germline V gene sequence: CDR1 MNHEY, CDR2 SVGAGI. V dropped 0 bases and J dropped 5 bases, with 11 bases sitting between them. The CDR3 has 14 amino acids.

This clone has a count of ten or more. This chain links TRBV7-9 with TRBJ2-3, with D possibly being TRBD2 (5 bases). The CDR3 loop spans 14 amino acids. Germline V gene lookup returns CDR1 SEHNR and CDR2 FQNEAQ (reference sequence). V lost 5 bases to trimming and J lost 3 bases, with 12 bases between them. The CDR3 loop is CASSIPSRTDTQYF. DNA for the CDR3: TGTGCCAGCAGCATACCTAGCAGAACAGATACGCAGTATTTT.

A word on this clone: A read error may produce the germline difference seen at one junction end. The rearrangement links TRBV7-9 to TRBJ2-7, with D perhaps matching TRBD2 (5 bases). CDR1 is SEHNR and CDR2 is FQNEAQ in the germline V gene (reference sequence). This CDR3 contains 14 residues. The CDR3 protein is CASSFGIASYGQYF. CDR3 DNA sequence: TGTGCCAGCAGCTTCGGGATCGCCTCCTACGGGCAGTACTTC.

The rearrangement uses TRBV28 and TRBJ2-4, with D uncertain. This CDR3 is 18 amino acids long. V lost 5 bases and J lost 8, with 28 bases in between. In germline, CDR1 is MDHEN, CDR2 SYDVKM. Here the CDR3 DNA reads TGTGCCAGCAGTCCCCTCCGAGTTGGCAGCGTTGGAGTGGACATTCAGTACTTC. It codes for CASSPLRVGSVGVDIQYF.

This clone was observed a few times. The chain combines TRBV5-1 with TRBJ2-1, with TRBD1 identical over 8 bases. Germline V gene data show CDR1 as SGHRS and CDR2 as YFSETQ. The CDR3 has 14 amino acids. Losses at the gene ends were 2 bases for V and 4 bases for J; bases not matched to a gene: 2. The CDR3, as DNA: TGCGCCAGCAGCTTAGGACAGGGTTACAATGAGCAGTTCTTC. This codes for CASSLGQGYNEQFF.

The gene calls are TRBV29-1 and TRBJ2-3; D possibly corresponds to TRBD2 (6 bases). Germline V gives CDR1 SQVTM, CDR2 ANQGSEA. V was trimmed by 5 bases and J by 2 bases, leaving 14 bases between them. This CDR3 has 14 residues. The CDR3 spells CSVWVAETTDTQYF. The CDR3 DNA follows: TGCAGCGTTTGGGTAGCGGAGACCACAGATACGCAGTATTTT.

The J gene is TRBJ2-5, the V gene TRBV5-1; 9 bases are a match to TRBD2. The ends lost 5 bases at V and 5 bases at J; junction bases unmatched: 13. CDR1 SGHRS and CDR2 YFSETQ come from the germline V gene. This CDR3 is built from 16 residues. The CDR3 here is CASSSSTAGGSETQYF. CDR3 bases: TGCGCCAGCAGTTCGAGCACAGCGGGAGGAAGTGAGACCCAGTACTTC.